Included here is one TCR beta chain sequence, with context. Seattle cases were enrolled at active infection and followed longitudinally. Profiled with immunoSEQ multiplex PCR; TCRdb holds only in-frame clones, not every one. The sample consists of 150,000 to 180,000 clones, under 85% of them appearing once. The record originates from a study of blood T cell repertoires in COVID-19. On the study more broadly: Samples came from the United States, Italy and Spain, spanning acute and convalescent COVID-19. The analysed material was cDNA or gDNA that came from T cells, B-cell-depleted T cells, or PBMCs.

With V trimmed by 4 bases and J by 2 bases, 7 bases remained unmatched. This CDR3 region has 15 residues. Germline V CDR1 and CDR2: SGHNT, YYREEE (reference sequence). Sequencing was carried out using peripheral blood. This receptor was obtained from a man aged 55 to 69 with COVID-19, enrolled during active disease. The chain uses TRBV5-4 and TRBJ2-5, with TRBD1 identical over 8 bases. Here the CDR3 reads CASSSWTGMQETQYF. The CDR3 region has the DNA TGTGCCAGCAGCAGCTGGACAGGGATGCAAGAGACCCAGTACTTC.